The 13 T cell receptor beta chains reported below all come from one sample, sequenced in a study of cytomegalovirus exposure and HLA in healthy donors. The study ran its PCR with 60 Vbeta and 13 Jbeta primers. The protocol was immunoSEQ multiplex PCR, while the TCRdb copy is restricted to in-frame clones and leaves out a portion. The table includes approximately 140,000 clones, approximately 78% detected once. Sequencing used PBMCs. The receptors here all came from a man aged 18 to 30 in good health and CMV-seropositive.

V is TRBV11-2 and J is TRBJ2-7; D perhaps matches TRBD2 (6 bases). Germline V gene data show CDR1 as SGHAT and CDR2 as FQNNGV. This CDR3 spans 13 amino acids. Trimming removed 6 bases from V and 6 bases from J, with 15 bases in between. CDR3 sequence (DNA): TGTGCCAGCAGGAGGGTGGGCGGGACCGAGCAGTACTTC. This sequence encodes CASRRVGGTEQYF.

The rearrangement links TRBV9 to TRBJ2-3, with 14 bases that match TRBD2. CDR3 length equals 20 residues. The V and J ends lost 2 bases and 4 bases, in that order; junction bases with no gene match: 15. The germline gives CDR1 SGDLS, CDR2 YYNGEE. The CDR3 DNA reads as TGTGCCAGCAGCGTTCCGATCCGGGGCGTGGGACTAGCGGGAGCAGATACGCAGTATTTT. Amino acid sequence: CASSVPIRGVGLAGADTQYF.

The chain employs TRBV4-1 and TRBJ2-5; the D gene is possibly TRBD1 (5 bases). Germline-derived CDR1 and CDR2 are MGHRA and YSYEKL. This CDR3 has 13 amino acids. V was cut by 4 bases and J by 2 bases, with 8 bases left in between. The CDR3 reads CASSPQGQETQYF. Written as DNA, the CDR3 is TGCGCCAGCAGCCCCCAGGGACAAGAGACCCAGTACTTC.

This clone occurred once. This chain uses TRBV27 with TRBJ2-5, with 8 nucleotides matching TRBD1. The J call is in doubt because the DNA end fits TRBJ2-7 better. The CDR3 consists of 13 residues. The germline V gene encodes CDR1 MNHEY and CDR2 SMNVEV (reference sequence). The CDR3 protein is CASRTGGGYEQYF. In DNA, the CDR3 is TGTGCCAGCCGTACAGGGGGTGGGTACGAGCAGTACTTC.

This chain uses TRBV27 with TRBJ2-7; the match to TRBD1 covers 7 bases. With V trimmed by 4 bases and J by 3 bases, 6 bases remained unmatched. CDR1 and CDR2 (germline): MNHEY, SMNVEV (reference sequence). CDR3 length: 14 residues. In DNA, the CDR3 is TGTGCCAGCAGTTCCCGGGACAGCTTCTACGAGCAGTACTTC. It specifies CASSSRDSFYEQYF.

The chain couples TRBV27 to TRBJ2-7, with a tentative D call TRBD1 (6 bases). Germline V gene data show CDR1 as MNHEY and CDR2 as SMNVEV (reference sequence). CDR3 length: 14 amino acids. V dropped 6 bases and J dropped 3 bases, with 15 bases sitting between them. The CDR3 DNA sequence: TGTGCCAGCAGGCCAAGGGGGTTCGGCTACGAGCAGTACTTC. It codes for CASRPRGFGYEQYF.

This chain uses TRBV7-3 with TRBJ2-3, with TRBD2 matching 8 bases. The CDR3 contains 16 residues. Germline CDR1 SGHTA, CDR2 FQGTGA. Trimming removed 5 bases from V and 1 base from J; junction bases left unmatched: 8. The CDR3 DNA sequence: TGTGCCAGCAGCCCGCAACTGGGACTAGGCACAGATACGCAGTATTTT. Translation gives CASSPQLGLGTDTQYF.

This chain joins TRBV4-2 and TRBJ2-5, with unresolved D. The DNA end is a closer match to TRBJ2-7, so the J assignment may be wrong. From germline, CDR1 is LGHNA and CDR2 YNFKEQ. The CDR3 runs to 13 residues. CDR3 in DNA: TGTGCCAGCAGCCCCGAGAGCTCCTACGAGCAGTACTTC. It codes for CASSPESSYEQYF.

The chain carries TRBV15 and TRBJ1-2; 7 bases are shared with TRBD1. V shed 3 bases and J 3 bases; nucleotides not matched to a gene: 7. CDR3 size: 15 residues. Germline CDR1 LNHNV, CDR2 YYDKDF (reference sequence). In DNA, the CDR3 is TGTGCCACCAGCAGGGCGGGAGGGACAGACTATGGCTACACCTTC. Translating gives CATSRAGGTDYGYTF. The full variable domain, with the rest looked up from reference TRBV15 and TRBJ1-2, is DAMVIQNPRYQVTQFGKPVTLSCSQTLNHNVMYWYQQKSSQAPKLLFHYYDKDFNNEADTPDNFQSRRPNTSFCFLDIRSPGLGDTAMYLCATSRAGGTDYGYTFGSGTRLTVV.

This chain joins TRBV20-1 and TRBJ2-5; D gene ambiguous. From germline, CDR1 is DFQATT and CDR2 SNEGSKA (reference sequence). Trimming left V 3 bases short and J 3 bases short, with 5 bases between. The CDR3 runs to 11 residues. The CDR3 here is CSASRKETQYF. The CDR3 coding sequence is TGCAGTGCTAGCAGAAAAGAGACCCAGTACTTC.

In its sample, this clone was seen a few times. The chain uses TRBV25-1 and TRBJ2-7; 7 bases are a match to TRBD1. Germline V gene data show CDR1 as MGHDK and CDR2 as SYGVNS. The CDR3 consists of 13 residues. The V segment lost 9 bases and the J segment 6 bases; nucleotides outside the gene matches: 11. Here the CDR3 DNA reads TGTGCCAGTAACACAGGGGAATTCGGCGAGCAGTACTTC. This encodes CASNTGEFGEQYF.

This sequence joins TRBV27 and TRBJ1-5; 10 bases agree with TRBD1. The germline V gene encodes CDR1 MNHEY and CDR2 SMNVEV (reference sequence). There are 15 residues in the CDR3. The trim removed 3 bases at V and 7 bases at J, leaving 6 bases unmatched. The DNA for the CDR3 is TGTGCCAGCAGTTTTGGGACAGGGGCTGAGCAGCCCCAGCATTTT. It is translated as CASSFGTGAEQPQHF.

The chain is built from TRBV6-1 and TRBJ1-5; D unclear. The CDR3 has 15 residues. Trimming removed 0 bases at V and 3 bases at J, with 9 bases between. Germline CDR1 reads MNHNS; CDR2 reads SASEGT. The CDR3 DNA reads TGTGCCAGCAGTGAAGCTGGCAGTGCCAATCAGCCCCAGCATTTT. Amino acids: CASSEAGSANQPQHF.